The present TCR beta chain was sequenced within a study of shared clonotypes between healthy human individuals. V dropped 7 bases and J dropped 6; count of bases not matched to a gene: 4. The germline CDR1 and CDR2 sequences are SQVTM and ANQGSEA. CDR3 length: 12 amino acids. Measured with immunoSEQ multiplex PCR; TCRdb has only the in-frame clones, and not every one. The sample has about 490,000 clones; 76% are singletons. The chain combines TRBV29-1 with TRBJ2-2, with 8 bases that match TRBD1. Sequencing used PBMCs. This receptor was obtained from a woman in her thirties or forties in good health. Some clones in this sample may be carry-over from other donors' samples. The CDR3: CSGNRGAGELFF. In DNA, the CDR3 is TGCAGCGGTAACAGGGGGGCCGGGGAGCTGTTTTTT.